A single sample gave rise to the 20 T cell receptor beta chains below, sequenced in a study of blood T cells in healthy people across ages. Alongside a J-beta primer mix, a sample-barcoded 5' primer served in a second PCR lasting roughly 7 to 11 cycles. TCRdb independently ran MiXCR on the 5' RACE reads; one entry per CDR3 protein. The sample includes 540,000 or so distinct CDR3 sequences, 20% to 30% of them seen just once. These sequences were also reported in another study, on T cells of mothers and their children.

The sample taken for sequencing was blood. The receptors derive from a boy under 18 in good health.

The chain links TRBV29-1 to TRBJ2-3; 9 bases fit TRBD1. This CDR3 contains 13 residues. Per germline, CDR1 SQVTM and CDR2 ANQGSEA. With V trimmed by 7 bases and J by 2 bases, 4 bases remained unmatched. Written as DNA, the CDR3 is TGCAGCGCGGACAGGGGAGTCACAGATACGCAGTATTTT. Amino acids: CSADRGVTDTQYF.

As for this clonotype: Mismatch with germline at one junction end may stem from a read error. The V and J genes are TRBV15 and TRBJ1-2, with 7 nucleotides matching TRBD1. This CDR3 has 15 amino acids. The germline V gene has CDR1 LNHNV and CDR2 YYDKDF (reference sequence). The CDR3: CATSKTDRVGGGYTF. Written as DNA, the CDR3 is TGCGCCACCAGCAAAACTGACAGGGTTGGCGGTGGCTACACCTTC.

This sequence joins TRBV15 and TRBJ2-5; 7 bases map to TRBD1. The last part of the DNA fits TRBJ2-1 better; the J call may be wrong. The CDR3 contains 16 residues. Looked up from germline, CDR1 is LNHNV and CDR2 is YYDKDF (reference sequence). The CDR3 region has the DNA TGTGCCACCAGCGGCGCCCGACAGGGACCAGGTTATGAGCAGTTCTTC. Amino acid sequence: CATSGARQGPGYEQFF.

The rearrangement links TRBV6-2 or TRBV6-3 to TRBJ2-7, with D possibly TRBD2 on 6 matching bases. Between the trimmed V and J ends, which lost 5 bases and 3 bases, there was a span of 14 bases. Germline CDR1 MNHEY, CDR2 SVGEGT. The CDR3 consists of 14 residues. The CDR3 DNA sequence: TGTGCCAGCAGTATCACCGGGACTTTCTACGAGCAGTACTTC. Protein sequence: CASSITGTFYEQYF.

This clonotype was detected only a few times. V usage is TRBV6-1 and J usage is TRBJ1-1; no firm D call. The V gene's germline CDR1 is MNHNS and CDR2 SASEGT. This CDR3 is built from 13 residues. V was pared by 5 bases and J by 0 bases, with 7 bases between. In DNA form, the CDR3 reads TGTGCCAGCAGTCGAATAATGAACACTGAAGCTTTCTTT. Its translation: CASSRIMNTEAFF.

CDR3 sequence: CASSRRLAGESDTQYF. CDR3 DNA: TGCGCCAGCAGCCGTCGACTAGCGGGAGAGTCAGATACGCAGTATTTT. The chain couples TRBV4-3 to TRBJ2-3, with TRBD2 matching 12 bases. This CDR3 has 16 amino acids. V was clipped by 4 bases and J by 4 bases; unmatched bases: 6. CDR1 and CDR2 (germline): LGHNA, YSLEER.

The genes are TRBV7-9 and TRBJ2-7; possible D gene TRBD2, 5 bases. Trimming shortened V by 4 bases and J by 2 bases, and 18 bases separated the two germline ends. This CDR3 has 16 residues. The germline CDR1 and CDR2 sequences are SEHNR and FQNEAQ (reference sequence). CDR3: CASSSTRASFPYEQYF. In DNA, the CDR3 is TGTGCCAGCAGCTCGACCCGGGCTAGCTTCCCCTACGAGCAGTACTTC.

In nucleotides, the CDR3 is TGTGCCAGCAGTTTTTACGCTACCGGGACAGCCACAGATACGCAGTATTTT. It specifies CASSFYATGTATDTQYF. J is TRBJ2-3 and V is TRBV28; 7 bases map to TRBD1. Trimming cost V 3 bases and J 2 bases; bases outside gene matches: 11. Germline CDR1 reads MDHEN; CDR2 reads SYDVKM. The CDR3 is 17 residues long.

This clonotype was seen a few times. This chain links TRBV7-2 with TRBJ1-5; 8 nucleotides line up with TRBD1. This CDR3 spans 15 amino acids. V shed 0 bases and J 7 bases; nucleotides not matched to a gene: 5. Germline-derived CDR1 and CDR2 are SGHTA and FQGNSA. CDR3 bases: TGTGCCAGCAGCTTAGCTTCAGGGGGCGGCCAGCCCCAGCATTTT. This translates into CASSLASGGGQPQHF.

This chain joins TRBV28 and TRBJ1-2, with a weak D call TRBD1 (5 bases). The CDR3 loop spans 14 amino acids. The germline CDR1 and CDR2 sequences are MDHEN and SYDVKM. The V end was cut by 3 bases, the J end by 0 bases, with 8 bases between. The CDR3, as DNA: TGTGCCAGCAGTTTCCGGGGGGCTAACTATGGCTACACCTTC. It translates to CASSFRGANYGYTF.

This clonotype is a singleton in its sample. This chain connects TRBV12-3 or TRBV12-4 to TRBJ1-1, with D perhaps matching TRBD1 (5 bases). CDR3 length: 14 amino acids. V was shortened by 10 bases and J by 5 bases, with 20 bases between the two germline ends. CDR3 sequence (DNA): TGTGCCACACTTCAATCGACAGCATGGACTGAAGCTTTCTTT. It translates to CATLQSTAWTEAFF.

This chain connects TRBV24-1 to TRBJ2-2; D call uncertain. V was shortened by 1 base and J by 5 bases, with 7 bases between the two germline ends. From germline, CDR1 is KGHDR and CDR2 SFDVKD. This CDR3 contains 14 residues. DNA of the CDR3: TGTGCCACCAGTGATTTCCCTTGGACCGGGGAGCTGTTTTTT. It codes for CATSDFPWTGELFF.

The rearrangement uses TRBV6-1 and TRBJ2-5; the D is unclear. There are 13 residues in the CDR3. Germline CDR1 and CDR2: MNHNS and SASEGT. Trimming shortened V by 6 bases and J by 2 bases, and 10 bases separated the two germline ends. CDR3 sequence: CASRTGLQETQYF. DNA for the CDR3: TGTGCCAGCAGAACGGGCTTACAAGAGACCCAGTACTTC.

The chain has TRBV4-3 and TRBJ1-2, with D possibly TRBD1 on 6 matching bases. CDR1 is LGHNA, CDR2 YSLEER, per germline. The CDR3 sequence is 15 residues long. Trimming shortened V by 0 bases and J by 4 bases, and 12 bases separated the two germline ends. The CDR3 spells CASSQDGQGSYGYTF. For the CDR3, the DNA is TGCGCCAGCAGCCAAGATGGCCAGGGGTCCTATGGCTACACCTTC.

The chain combines TRBV3-1 with TRBJ2-5; 16 bases match TRBD2. Trimming cost V 0 bases and J 7 bases; bases outside gene matches: 8. Germline V gene lookup returns CDR1 LGHDT and CDR2 YNNKEL (reference sequence). The CDR3 contains 18 residues. The CDR3 sequence is CASSQEGTSGGAGWTQYF. Written as DNA, the CDR3 is TGTGCCAGCAGCCAAGAGGGGACTAGCGGGGGGGCCGGCTGGACCCAGTACTTC.

J is TRBJ1-1 and V is TRBV4-3; no clear D gene. The V end lost 0 bases, the J end lost 3 bases, and 14 bases lay between the germline ends. CDR1 and CDR2 (germline): LGHNA, YSLEER. The CDR3 covers 16 residues. The CDR3 sequence is CASSQEATVGHTEAFF. DNA of the CDR3: TGCGCCAGCAGCCAAGAGGCAACAGTCGGCCACACTGAAGCTTTCTTT.

This clonotype has only a few counts. The J gene is TRBJ2-1, the V gene TRBV6-5, with 11 bases fitting TRBD1. V gave up 6 bases and J gave up 6 bases; unmatched junction bases: 7. The V gene's germline CDR1 is MNHEY and CDR2 SVGAGI. The CDR3 contains 15 residues. CDR3 in DNA: TGTGCCAGCAGCCGGACAGGGGGCGCGGGCAATGAGCAGTTCTTC. It codes for CASSRTGGAGNEQFF.

The gene calls are TRBV20-1 and TRBJ1-5; D possibly corresponds to TRBD1 (6 bases). In germline, CDR1 is DFQATT, CDR2 SNEGSKA (reference sequence). V was clipped by 0 bases and J by 7 bases, with 13 bases between them. The CDR3 runs to 14 residues. The CDR3 coding sequence is TGCAGTGCTAGAGAGGGGGCGAGCAGGCAGCCCCAGCATTTT. It translates to CSAREGASRQPQHF.

The rearrangement uses TRBV4-3 and TRBJ2-7; 9 bases align to TRBD1. The ends lost 1 base at V and 4 bases at J; junction bases unmatched: 5. Germline V gene lookup returns CDR1 LGHNA and CDR2 YSLEER. The CDR3 consists of 15 residues. CDR3 region: CASSQVQGAGYEQYF. DNA of the CDR3: TGCGCCAGCAGCCAAGTACAGGGGGCGGGATACGAGCAGTACTTC.

This clonotype appeared a few times. The chain employs TRBV20-1 and TRBJ2-1, with 11 bases that match TRBD1. V lost 0 bases, J lost 2 bases, and 3 bases stayed unmatched. In germline, CDR1 is DFQATT, CDR2 SNEGSKA (reference sequence). This CDR3 is 16 amino acids long. The CDR3 DNA follows: TGCAGTGCTAGAGACGGGACAGGGGGGGCCTACAATGAGCAGTTCTTC. This sequence encodes CSARDGTGGAYNEQFF.